The entry below describes one T cell receptor (beta chain). The time point denotes: sample taken at primary tumor resection. After removal of 5 bases from V and 2 bases from J, the junction contained 8 bases not matched to a gene. The CDR3 runs to 15 residues. Germline assignment: CDR1 SGHTA and CDR2 FQGNSA. The sample originates from a study of spatial heterogeneity in lung cancer. TCRdb used MiXCR to reprocess the 5' RACE reads, holding one entry per CDR3 protein. Of some 44,000 distinct CDR3 sequences in the sample, approximately 14% are singletons; the top ten hold approximately 60%. The sequence was collected from a male donor with early-stage non-small cell lung cancer. The chain employs TRBV7-2 and TRBJ1-2, with 7 bases aligning to TRBD1. The sample consisted of PBMCs, taken at surgery. CDR3 sequence reads: CASSTRTGQNYGYTF. The CDR3 DNA sequence: TGTGCCAGCAGCACCCGGACAGGACAGAACTATGGCTACACCTTC. The complete variable domain, with remaining parts taken from reference TRBV7-2 and TRBJ1-2, reads GAGVSQSPSNKVTEKGKDVELRCDPISGHTALYWYRQSLGQGLEFLIYFQGNSAPDKSGLPSDRFSAERTGGSVSTLTIQRTQQEDSAVYLCASSTRTGQNYGYTFGSGTRLTVV.